The text below deals with one TCR beta chain. The sample is drawn from a study of blood T cell repertoires in COVID-19. Background on the study: COVID-19 samples, acute and convalescent, were from the United States, Italy and Spain. Sample material is recorded as cDNA or gDNA derived from T cells, B-cell-depleted T cells, or PBMCs.

Measured with immunoSEQ multiplex PCR; TCRdb has only the in-frame clones, and not every one. Of about 110,000 clones listed, under 85% are singletons. J was trimmed by 0 bases and V by 5 bases; bases with no gene match: 6. CDR1 and CDR2 (germline): SQVTM, ANQGSEA. CDR3 length: 15 amino acids. Material for sequencing was peripheral blood. This clonotype was sampled from a woman in her sixties or seventies with acute or convalescent COVID-19. The chain combines TRBV29-1 with TRBJ1-1, with 10 nucleotides matching TRBD1. In DNA, the CDR3 is TGCAGCGTTCTTGGACAGGGGGGGATGAACACTGAAGCTTTCTTT. Protein: CSVLGQGGMNTEAFF.